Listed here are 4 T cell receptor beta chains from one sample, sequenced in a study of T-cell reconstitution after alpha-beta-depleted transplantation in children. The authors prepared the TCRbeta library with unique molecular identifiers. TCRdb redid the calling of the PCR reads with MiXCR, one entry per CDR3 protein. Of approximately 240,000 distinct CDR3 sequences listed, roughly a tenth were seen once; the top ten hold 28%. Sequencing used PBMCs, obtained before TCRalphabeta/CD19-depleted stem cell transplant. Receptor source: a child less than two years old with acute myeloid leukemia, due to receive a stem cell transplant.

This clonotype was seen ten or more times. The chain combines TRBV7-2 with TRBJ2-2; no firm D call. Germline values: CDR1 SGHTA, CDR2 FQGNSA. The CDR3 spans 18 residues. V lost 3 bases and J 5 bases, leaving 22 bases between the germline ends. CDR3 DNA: TGTGCCAGCAGCTTCGCCGCCAGGCAGATTGGGCGGACCGGGGAGCTGTTTTTT. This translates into CASSFAARQIGRTGELFF.

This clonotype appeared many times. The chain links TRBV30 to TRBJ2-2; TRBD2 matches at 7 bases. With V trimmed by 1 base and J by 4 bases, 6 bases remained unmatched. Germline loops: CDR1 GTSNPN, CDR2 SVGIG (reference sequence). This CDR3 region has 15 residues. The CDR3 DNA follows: TGTGCCTGGAGTGCGAGCGGGACCCTCACCGGGGAGCTGTTTTTT. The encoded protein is CAWSASGTLTGELFF.

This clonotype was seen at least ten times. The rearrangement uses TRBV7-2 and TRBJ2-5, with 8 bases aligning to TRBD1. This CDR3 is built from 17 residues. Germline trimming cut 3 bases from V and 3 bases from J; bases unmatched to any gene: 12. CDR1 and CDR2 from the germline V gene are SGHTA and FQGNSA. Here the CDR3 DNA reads TGTGCCAGCAGCTTCCATCCGGGACAGGTTTCTAAAGAGACCCAGTACTTC. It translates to CASSFHPGQVSKETQYF.

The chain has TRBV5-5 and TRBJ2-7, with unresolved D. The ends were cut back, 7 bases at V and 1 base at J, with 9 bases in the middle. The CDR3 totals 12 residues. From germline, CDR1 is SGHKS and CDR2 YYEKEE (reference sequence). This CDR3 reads CASGPFSYEQYF. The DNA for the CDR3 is TGTGCCAGCGGCCCTTTTTCCTACGAGCAGTACTTC.